These 18 T cell receptor beta chains came from one sample sequenced in a study of neoadjuvant nivolumab and ipilimumab in lung cancer. Sequenced by immunoSEQ multiplex PCR; TCRdb stores in-frame clones only, minus some. The data contain more than 10,000 clones, approximately 96% of them singletons. The starting material was peripheral blood, obtained after neoadjuvant nivolumab, alone or with ipilimumab, at or shortly before surgery. The source of these receptors is an adult with non-small cell lung cancer.

A few counts support this clone. The chain uses TRBV7-9 and TRBJ1-2, with TRBD1 matching over 8 bases. Germline V gene lookup returns CDR1 SEHNR and CDR2 FQNEAQ (reference sequence). Unmatched junction bases numbered 5, after V lost 1 base and J lost 4 bases. This CDR3 comprises 15 residues. CDR3 nucleotide sequence: TGTGCCAGCAGCTTAGACCCAGGGGGCGGCTATGGCTACACCTTC. The encoded protein is CASSLDPGGGYGYTF.

The chain combines TRBV29-1 with TRBJ1-2; D remains ambiguous. The CDR3 length is 11 residues. The V end lost 7 bases, the J end lost 7 bases, and 13 bases lay between the germline ends. From germline, CDR1 is SQVTM and CDR2 ANQGSEA. The CDR3 sequence is CSAGSGFGYTF. In DNA form, the CDR3 reads TGCAGCGCTGGGTCTGGGTTTGGCTACACCTTC.

CDR3 sequence: CAWNKGLPPYEQYF. In DNA, the CDR3 is TGTGCCTGGAACAAGGGCCTCCCCCCCTACGAGCAGTACTTC. J is TRBJ2-7 and V is TRBV30; D unresolved. Trimming removed 4 bases from V and 2 bases from J, with 15 bases in between. Germline CDR1 and CDR2: GTSNPN and SVGIG (reference sequence). This CDR3 spans 14 amino acids.

The J gene is TRBJ2-1, the V gene TRBV4-2, with D possibly being TRBD1 or TRBD2 (5 bases each). From germline, CDR1 is LGHNA and CDR2 YNFKEQ. This CDR3 is 14 amino acids long. V was trimmed by 3 bases and J by 6 bases, leaving 12 bases between them. CDR3 sequence: CASSHDTGLNEQFF. CDR3 DNA sequence: TGTGCCAGCAGCCATGATACGGGGCTCAATGAGCAGTTCTTC.

This clone was seen once. This chain's CDR3 is CAWGLASRYEQYF. DNA of the CDR3: TGTGCCTGGGGACTAGCGAGCAGATACGAGCAGTACTTC. The rearrangement uses TRBV30 and TRBJ2-7; 9 nucleotides agree with TRBD2. Germline loops: CDR1 GTSNPN, CDR2 SVGIG (reference sequence). The CDR3 runs to 13 residues. With V trimmed by 5 bases and J by 4 bases, 6 bases remained unmatched.

The chain links TRBV5-4 to TRBJ1-4; 7 bases map to TRBD1. The ends lost 1 base at V and 8 bases at J; junction bases unmatched: 5. The V gene's germline CDR1 is SGHNT and CDR2 YYREEE (reference sequence). CDR3 size: 14 residues. The CDR3 DNA reads as TGTGCCAGCAGCTTGAGGGGGCGAGCGGAAAAACTGTTTTTT. It yields the protein CASSLRGRAEKLFF.

The chain carries TRBV5-8 and TRBJ2-2, with D possibly being TRBD1 or TRBD2 (5 bases each). Trimming cost V 1 base and J 4 bases, with 14 bases left between them. Germline CDR1 and CDR2: SGHTS and YDEGEE. CDR3 length equals 16 residues. Here the CDR3 DNA reads TGTGCCAGCAGCTTGAATCAGGGAGTTACCACCGGGGAGCTGTTTTTT. Translation gives CASSLNQGVTTGELFF.

The chain links TRBV5-1 to TRBJ2-3; either TRBD1 or TRBD2 may fit D (5 bases each). Germline assignment: CDR1 SGHRS and CDR2 YFSETQ. V shed 0 bases and J shed 2 bases, with 16 bases lying between them. The CDR3 totals 17 residues. The CDR3 sequence is CASSLERGSAFTDTQYF. The CDR3 DNA reads TGCGCCAGCAGCTTGGAGAGGGGTAGCGCCTTCACAGATACGCAGTATTTT.

This chain links TRBV4-1 with TRBJ2-5; 7 nucleotides agree with TRBD1. The CDR3 loop spans 15 amino acids. CDR1 and CDR2 (germline): MGHRA, YSYEKL. V gave up 1 base and J gave up 0 bases; unmatched junction bases: 2. The CDR3 region has the DNA TGCGCCAGCAGCCAAGGGACAGGAGACCAAGAGACCCAGTACTTC. Translating gives CASSQGTGDQETQYF.

The rearrangement joins TRBV9 to TRBJ2-3; D uncertain. Trimming took off 2 bases at V and 2 bases at J, with 9 bases between the two ends. The CDR3 consists of 14 residues. Germline V CDR1 and CDR2: SGDLS, YYNGEE. The CDR3 loop is CASSVRSYTDTQYF. In DNA, the CDR3 is TGTGCCAGCAGCGTTCGCAGCTACACAGATACGCAGTATTTT. Full variable domain (missing parts from reference TRBV9 and TRBJ2-3): DSGVTQTPKHLITATGQRVTLRCSPRSGDLSVYWYQQSLDQGLQFLIQYYNGEERAKGNILERFSAQQFPDLHSELNLSSLELGDSALYFCASSVRSYTDTQYFGPGTRLTVL.

The chain recombines TRBV5-1 with TRBJ1-4, with TRBD1 matching 7 bases. V shed 4 bases, J shed 11 bases, and the junction held 11 bases outside the gene matches. Germline CDR1 and CDR2: SGHRS and YFSETQ. The CDR3 is made up of 14 amino acids. CDR3 region: CASSADRPPVKLFF. CDR3 bases: TGCGCCAGCAGCGCGGACAGGCCACCGGTGAAACTGTTTTTT.

The chain couples TRBV29-1 to TRBJ2-1, with 7 bases that match TRBD2. With V trimmed by 6 bases and J by 0 bases, 2 bases remained unmatched. This CDR3 is 13 amino acids long. From germline, CDR1 is SQVTM and CDR2 ANQGSEA. The chain's CDR3 is CSVQRDSYNEQFF. DNA for the CDR3: TGCAGCGTCCAGCGGGACTCCTACAATGAGCAGTTCTTC.

The chain has TRBV9 and TRBJ2-1; 9 nucleotides line up with TRBD2. This CDR3 region has 14 residues. CDR1 and CDR2 (germline): SGDLS, YYNGEE. With 4 bases clipped from V and 7 bases from J, the junction kept 6 bases outside the gene matches. The CDR3, as DNA: TGTGCCAGCAGCAACGGACTAGCGCCAAATGAGCAGTTCTTC. This gives the protein CASSNGLAPNEQFF.

The chain is built from TRBV5-4 and TRBJ2-3, with TRBD2 identical over 13 bases. The CDR3 loop spans 20 amino acids. Trimming removed 2 bases from V and 0 bases from J; junction bases left unmatched: 12. Germline loops: CDR1 SGHNT, CDR2 YYREEE (reference sequence). In DNA form, the CDR3 reads TGTGCCAGCAGCTTTAGGGTTGGGACTAGCGGGACCTCTAGCACAGATACGCAGTATTTT. It translates to CASSFRVGTSGTSSTDTQYF.

V gene TRBV7-3 combines with J gene TRBJ1-5; 9 nucleotides agree with TRBD1. Germline V gives CDR1 SGHTA, CDR2 FQGTGA. The V gene end was trimmed by 9 bases and the J gene end by 5 bases; junction bases not matched to a gene: 8. CDR3 length equals 14 residues. The CDR3 region has the DNA TGTGCCAGGATACAGGGGGCGCGTTATCAGCCCCAGCATTTT. It translates to CARIQGARYQPQHF.

The chain is built from TRBV18 and TRBJ2-1; D not resolved. V was cut by 7 bases and J by 9 bases, with 16 bases left in between. Germline assignment: CDR1 KGHSH and CDR2 LQKENI. The CDR3 length is 13 residues. CDR3 coding DNA: TGTGCCAGCTTTCTCCCGATCCGGCCTGAGCAGTTCTTC. Protein: CASFLPIRPEQFF.

The rearrangement joins TRBV5-4 to TRBJ2-3; D uncertain. V was shortened by 7 bases and J by 0 bases, with 15 bases between the two germline ends. CDR3 length: 15 amino acids. Germline loops: CDR1 SGHNT, CDR2 YYREEE (reference sequence). The CDR3 sequence is CASGPVHYSTDTQYF. CDR3 DNA sequence: TGTGCCAGCGGACCAGTGCACTATAGCACAGATACGCAGTATTTT.

The rearrangement links TRBV7-2 to TRBJ2-3; no reliable D call. V was trimmed by 3 bases and J by 4 bases, leaving 5 bases between them. Per germline, CDR1 SGHTA and CDR2 FQGNSA. This CDR3 contains 12 residues. The CDR3 reads CASSFLPDTQYF. DNA of the CDR3: TGTGCCAGCAGCTTCCTCCCAGATACGCAGTATTTT.